The sequence of this TCR beta chain was determined in a study of blood T cell repertoires in COVID-19. Study summary: COVID-19 samples, acute and convalescent, were from the United States, Italy and Spain.

Sequencing was performed with immunoSEQ multiplex PCR; in TCRdb, only in-frame clones are kept and a portion is missing. The repertoire includes hundreds of thousands of clones, around 84% of them detected once, and 3.5% to 5.5% sits in the top ten. Trimming at V came to 6 bases and at J to 8 bases, leaving 14 bases not matched to a gene. The germline gives CDR1 SGHDT, CDR2 YYEEEE. The CDR3 length is 15 residues. The rearrangement links TRBV5-6 to TRBJ2-1; 7 bases map to TRBD2. The sequencing input was PBMCs or T cells enriched from blood (not recorded which). The TCR sequence derives from a man aged 25 to 40 with acute COVID-19. The CDR3 reads CASNPLADPWDEQFF. CDR3 in DNA: TGTGCCAGCAATCCGCTAGCGGACCCTTGGGATGAGCAGTTCTTC.